This T cell receptor (beta chain) was recovered during a study of response to subunit inactivated influenza vaccine. TCRdb recomputed calls from the RT-PCR reads with MiXCR, one row per CDR3 protein. Of 300,000 to 350,000 distinct CDR3 sequences in the sample, 20% to 25% were seen once. V trimming: 5 bases; J trimming: 1 base; junction bases outside the gene matches: 7. CDR3 length: 15 amino acids. The germline V gene has CDR1 DFQATT and CDR2 SNEGSKA (reference sequence). With regard to this clonotype: No antigen is known for it.

Study-wide results and caveats: The authors suggested that every seasonal influenza vaccination recruits few new T cells.

Sequenced here: PBMCs from blood, sampled about 20 months after vaccination. V and J are TRBV20-1 and TRBJ2-1, with 8 bases lining up with TRBD1. The clonotype comes from a man in his fifties or sixties who received an inactivated influenza vaccine. The CDR3 here is CSAYRDRLSYNEQFF. CDR3 nucleotide sequence: TGCAGTGCTTACCGGGACAGGCTTTCCTACAATGAGCAGTTCTTC.